This T cell receptor (beta chain) was recovered during a study of CD8 T cells in ankylosing spondylitis. Study-wide results and limits: Ankylosing spondylitis blood seemed to carry a telltale TCR beta motif made of several highly homologous variants.

This clonotype was found a few times. No antigen is known for it. There are 15 residues in the CDR3. In germline, CDR1 is SGHRS, CDR2 YFSETQ. The junction had 12 bases not matched to a gene; V was cut back by 4 bases and J by 6 bases. TCRdb re-analysed the 5' RACE reads in MiXCR, keeping a single row per CDR3 protein. The sample contains some 840,000 distinct CDR3 sequences, roughly 12% of which appear only once. This chain links TRBV5-1 with TRBJ2-7; 8 bases match TRBD2. The sequence was obtained from a male donor with ankylosing spondylitis. Sequencing input: blood, either unsorted or a sorted T cell fraction (not recorded which). CDR3 sequence: CASSLSSGRLGEQYF. The CDR3 DNA sequence: TGCGCCAGCAGCCTCTCGAGCGGGAGATTGGGCGAGCAGTACTTC.